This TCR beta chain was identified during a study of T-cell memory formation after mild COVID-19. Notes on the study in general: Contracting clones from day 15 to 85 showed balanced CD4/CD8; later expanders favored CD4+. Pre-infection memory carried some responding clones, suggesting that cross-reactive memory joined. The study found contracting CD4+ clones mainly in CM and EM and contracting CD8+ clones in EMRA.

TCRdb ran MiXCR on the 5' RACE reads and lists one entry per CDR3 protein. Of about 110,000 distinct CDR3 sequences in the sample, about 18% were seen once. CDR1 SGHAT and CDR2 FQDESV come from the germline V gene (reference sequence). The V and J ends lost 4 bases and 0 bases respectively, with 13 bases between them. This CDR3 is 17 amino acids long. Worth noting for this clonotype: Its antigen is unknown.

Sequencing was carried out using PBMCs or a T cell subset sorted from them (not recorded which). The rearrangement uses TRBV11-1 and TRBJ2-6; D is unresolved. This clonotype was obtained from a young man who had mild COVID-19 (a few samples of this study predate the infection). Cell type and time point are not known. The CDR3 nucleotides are TGTGCCAGCAGCTCCTTCCAGTACGGCTCTGGGGCCAACGTCCTGACTTTC. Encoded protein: CASSSFQYGSGANVLTF.